This entry lists 30 T cell receptor beta chains sequenced from one sample in a study of T-cell reconstitution after alpha-beta-depleted transplantation in children. Unique molecular identifiers were used to barcode this TCRbeta library. Each CDR3 protein is one row after TCRdb ran MiXCR on the PCR reads. The table lists about 170,000 distinct CDR3 sequences, 11% of them singletons. The sequencing used PBMCs, collected before TCRalphabeta/CD19-depleted stem cell transplant. These receptors came from a boy aged 2 to 9 with acute myeloid leukemia, due to receive a stem cell transplant.

This clonotype was counted ten times or more. This sequence joins TRBV7-6 and TRBJ1-6, with D possibly TRBD1 on 6 matching bases. Germline V gene lookup returns CDR1 SGHVS and CDR2 FNYEAQ. This CDR3 has 14 amino acids. Trimming stripped 6 bases from V and 7 bases from J, with 13 bases between. Here the CDR3 reads CASRPTGNNSPLHF. CDR3 DNA sequence: TGTGCCAGCAGGCCTACAGGGAACAATTCACCCCTCCACTTT.

This clonotype was observed at least ten times. V is TRBV20-1 and J is TRBJ1-1, with D hard to call. Trimming stripped 0 bases from V and 7 bases from J, with 15 bases between. Germline V gene sequence: CDR1 DFQATT, CDR2 SNEGSKA (reference sequence). The CDR3 sequence is 14 residues long. The CDR3 is CSARDHGLTDEAFF. For the CDR3, the DNA is TGCAGTGCTAGAGATCATGGCCTCACCGATGAAGCTTTCTTT.

The table lists this clonotype with many counts. V usage is TRBV12-3 or TRBV12-4 and J usage is TRBJ1-1; D remains unclear. V was pared by 6 bases and J by 1 base, with 15 bases between. This CDR3 comprises 15 residues. CDR3 DNA sequence: TGTGCCAGCAGCCGCCGGGTCCCAAGGAACACTGAAGCTTTCTTT. It translates to CASSRRVPRNTEAFF.

This clonotype was found many times. This chain joins TRBV12-3 or TRBV12-4 and TRBJ1-1, with a weak D call TRBD1 (6 bases). The V and J ends lost 6 bases and 1 base respectively, with 15 bases between them. This CDR3 spans 15 amino acids. CDR3 in DNA: TGTGCCAGCAGCCGAAGGGGGGGAACGAACACTGAAGCTTTCTTT. It encodes CASSRRGGTNTEAFF.

This clonotype was counted many times. The chain carries TRBV5-1 and TRBJ2-7; D remains unclear. Trimming cost V 3 bases and J 2 bases, with 12 bases left between them. The CDR3 length is 14 residues. Germline V gene sequence: CDR1 SGHRS, CDR2 YFSETQ. The DNA of the CDR3 is TGCGCCAGCAGCTCACGGACGGGTACCTACGAGCAGTACTTC. Its protein is CASSSRTGTYEQYF.

This clonotype has a count of ten or more. The chain is built from TRBV5-1 and TRBJ1-1, with D unresolved. V was pared by 0 bases and J by 1 base, with 13 bases between. Germline-derived CDR1 and CDR2 are SGHRS and YFSETQ. The CDR3 totals 16 residues. The CDR3 is CASSLAGVEWNTEAFF. The CDR3 nucleotides are TGCGCCAGCAGCTTGGCCGGAGTGGAATGGAACACTGAAGCTTTCTTT. The entire variable domain, with the rest obtained from reference TRBV5-1 and TRBJ1-1, is as follows: KAGVTQTPRYLIKTRGQQVTLSCSPISGHRSVSWYQQTPGQGLQFLFEYFSETQRNKGNFPGRFSGRQFSNSRSEMNVSTLELGDSALYLCASSLAGVEWNTEAFFGQGTRLTVV.

This clonotype was observed many times. The chain combines TRBV5-1 with TRBJ2-3; no firm D call. Trimming left V 0 bases short and J 0 bases short, with 11 bases between. The CDR3 is 16 residues long. CDR1 and CDR2 (germline): SGHRS, YFSETQ. CDR3 residues: CASSLARSSSTDTQYF. The CDR3 DNA sequence: TGCGCCAGCAGCTTGGCCCGGAGTTCTAGCACAGATACGCAGTATTTT.

The chain is built from TRBV13 and TRBJ2-7; TRBD1 matches at 7 bases. Germline trimming cut 6 bases from V and 5 bases from J; bases unmatched to any gene: 13. Germline V CDR1 and CDR2: PRHDT, FYEKMQ (reference sequence). This CDR3 contains 15 residues. The DNA for the CDR3 is TGTGCCAGCAGTTCCTTTACCGGGACAGAGCACGAGCAGTACTTC. Its translation is CASSSFTGTEHEQYF.

This clonotype occurred many times. The chain links TRBV4-1 to TRBJ2-3; D possibly corresponds to TRBD1 (8 bases). This CDR3 region has 18 residues. The V and J ends lost 3 bases and 5 bases respectively, with 24 bases between them. Germline lookup yields CDR1 MGHRA and CDR2 YSYEKL. This chain's CDR3 is CASSHPAGQDLSLDTQYF. In DNA, the CDR3 is TGCGCCAGCAGCCACCCAGCGGGACAGGATCTTAGTTTAGATACGCAGTATTTT.

This clonotype was counted at least ten times. V is TRBV10-2 and J is TRBJ2-1, with a weak D call TRBD2 (5 bases). V was cut by 6 bases and J by 4 bases, with 10 bases left in between. This CDR3 contains 13 residues. CDR1 is WSHSY, CDR2 SAAADI, per germline. The CDR3 region is CASRDFRYNEQFF. CDR3 sequence (DNA): TGCGCCAGCAGGGACTTTAGGTACAATGAGCAGTTCTTC.

Ten or more counts support this clonotype. The chain has TRBV10-2 and TRBJ2-3; D is ambiguous. V lost 1 base and J lost 4, with 6 bases in between. The CDR3 runs 13 residues. CDR1 WSHSY and CDR2 SAAADI come from the germline V gene. The DNA for the CDR3 is TGCGCCAGCAGTGAGTGGGTCCCAGATACGCAGTATTTT. It yields the protein CASSEWVPDTQYF.

Many counts were recorded for this clonotype. The chain has TRBV12-3 or TRBV12-4 and TRBJ1-5; the D is unclear. The CDR3 consists of 14 residues. Trimming pared 2 bases from V and 7 bases from J, leaving 12 bases between. DNA of the CDR3: TGTGCCAGCAGTTTATCTAATTCTGGGCAGCCCCAGCATTTT. Protein: CASSLSNSGQPQHF.

This clonotype was seen many times. The V call is TRBV28, the J call TRBJ2-7; 9 nucleotides line up with TRBD2. The CDR3 has 16 amino acids. CDR1 MDHEN and CDR2 SYDVKM come from the germline V gene. The junction had 11 bases not matched to a gene; V was cut back by 6 bases and J by 2 bases. The CDR3 loop reads CASSPPLPSGAYEQYF. Here the CDR3 DNA reads TGTGCCAGCAGCCCCCCCCTCCCTAGCGGGGCCTACGAGCAGTACTTC.

The chain recombines TRBV6-5 with TRBJ1-3; D not certain. Looked up from germline, CDR1 is MNHEY and CDR2 is SVGAGI. The CDR3 length is 18 residues. V lost 4 bases and J lost 2, with 21 bases in between. The CDR3 loop is CASSFPFLTGKAGNTIYF. The CDR3 region has the DNA TGTGCCAGCAGTTTCCCATTCCTGACGGGAAAAGCTGGAAACACCATATATTTT.

This clonotype was counted many times. The chain links TRBV30 to TRBJ2-3; D remains unclear. Germline V lookup: CDR1 GTSNPN, CDR2 SVGIG (reference sequence). The CDR3 is 15 amino acids. V was pared by 0 bases and J by 5 bases, with 15 bases between. For the CDR3, the DNA is TGTGCCTGGAGTGTTGGTCTGGAGCGTGTAGATACGCAGTATTTT. It encodes CAWSVGLERVDTQYF.

This clonotype was seen many times. V usage is TRBV7-9 and J usage is TRBJ2-1; the D gene is possibly TRBD2 (6 bases). Trimming took 11 bases from V and 9 from J, leaving 17 bases between them. The germline gives CDR1 SEHNR, CDR2 FQNEAQ (reference sequence). The CDR3 is 12 residues long. CDR3 sequence: CAGGREVGEQFF. The CDR3 DNA reads TGTGCCGGAGGGCGAGAGGTCGGTGAGCAGTTCTTC. Filled out from reference TRBV7-9 and TRBJ2-1, the complete variable domain reads DTGVSQNPRHKITKRGQNVTFRCDPISEHNRLYWYRQTLGQGPEFLTYFQNEAQLEKSRLLSDRFSAERPKGSFSTLEIQRTEQGDSAMYLCAGGREVGEQFFGPGTRLTVL.

The sample holds many counts of this clonotype. The gene calls are TRBV25-1 and TRBJ2-1; no reliable D call. Germline V CDR1 and CDR2: MGHDK, SYGVNS. The ends were cut back, 1 base at V and 3 bases at J, with 10 bases in the middle. The CDR3 sequence is 15 residues long. The CDR3 loop is CASSEFAEFYNEQFF. The CDR3 nucleotides read TGTGCCAGCAGTGAATTTGCGGAATTCTACAATGAGCAGTTCTTC.

This clonotype was observed at least ten times. The V gene is TRBV5-5, the J gene TRBJ2-3, with D possibly being TRBD1 (5 bases). Germline V gene sequence: CDR1 SGHKS, CDR2 YYEKEE (reference sequence). The V and J ends lost 4 bases and 2 bases respectively, with 14 bases between them. This CDR3 is built from 15 residues. The CDR3 protein is CASSVRDFLTDTQYF. CDR3 DNA: TGTGCCAGCAGCGTCAGGGATTTTCTCACAGATACGCAGTATTTT.

The sample holds many counts of this clonotype. The genes are TRBV4-2 and TRBJ2-5; 7 nucleotides agree with TRBD1. Germline V gene sequence: CDR1 LGHNA, CDR2 YNFKEQ. J was trimmed by 5 bases and V by 1 base; bases with no gene match: 13. CDR3 size: 17 residues. The CDR3: CASSQGLQGPIQETQYF. The CDR3 DNA reads TGTGCCAGCAGCCAAGGGTTACAGGGGCCCATCCAGGAGACCCAGTACTTC.

This clonotype was seen at least ten times. The gene calls are TRBV7-2 and TRBJ2-2; 7 bases are a match to TRBD2. The ends lost 3 bases at V and 3 bases at J; junction bases unmatched: 10. The germline V gene has CDR1 SGHTA and CDR2 FQGNSA. The CDR3 has 17 amino acids. The CDR3 loop is CASSFMAGEPDTGELFF. CDR3 nucleotides: TGTGCCAGCAGCTTCATGGCGGGAGAACCCGACACCGGGGAGCTGTTTTTT.

Remarks on this clonotype: Possible read error: a much larger clone is one base away. J is TRBJ1-5 and V is TRBV20-1, with 7 bases aligning to TRBD1. The CDR3 is 17 amino acids. Germline V CDR1 and CDR2: DFQATT, SNEGSKA (reference sequence). In nucleotides, the CDR3 is TGCAGTCCTAGAGGGGAGACAGGGTTATATAGCAATCAGCCCCAGCATTTT. Amino acid sequence: CSPRGETGLYSNQPQHF.

A word on this clonotype: This clone may be a read error of a much larger clone one base away. The chain combines TRBV27 with TRBJ2-5; maybe TRBD1 (5 bases). Germline CDR1 is MNHEY and CDR2 is SMNVEV (reference sequence). This CDR3 is 15 amino acids long. This CDR3 reads CTSSLSSDSQETQYF. As DNA, the CDR3 is TGTACCAGCAGTTTATCGTCTGACAGCCAAGAGACCCAGTACTTC.

The sample holds many counts of this clonotype. The chain joins TRBV12-3 or TRBV12-4 to TRBJ1-4; the match to TRBD1 covers 7 bases. The J segment lost 8 bases and the V segment lost 3 bases, leaving 6 bases of the junction unmatched. The CDR3 is 14 amino acids. The CDR3 DNA reads as TGTGCCAGCAGTTTGCGACAGGGAAGAGAAAAACTGTTTTTT. This sequence encodes CASSLRQGREKLFF.

This clonotype was seen many times. The rearrangement uses TRBV9 and TRBJ2-1; 8 bases fit TRBD2. The J segment lost 10 bases and the V segment lost 3 bases, leaving 12 bases of the junction unmatched. The CDR3 runs to 15 residues. Germline lookup yields CDR1 SGDLS and CDR2 YYNGEE. In nucleotides, the CDR3 is TGTGCCAGCAGCGGAGTCGGGAGGGTTGGGTCCGAGCAGTTCTTC. Amino acids: CASSGVGRVGSEQFF.

This clonotype has a count of ten or more. The chain combines TRBV15 with TRBJ2-2; D is unclear. This CDR3 is built from 15 residues. Trimming pared 3 bases from V and 0 bases from J, leaving 8 bases between. Germline CDR1 and CDR2: LNHNV and YYDKDF (reference sequence). CDR3 loop: CATSRDAANTGELFF. DNA of the CDR3: TGTGCCACCAGCAGGGACGCCGCGAACACCGGGGAGCTGTTTTTT.

This clonotype was seen many times. This chain connects TRBV6-1 to TRBJ1-5; D not resolved. The CDR3 totals 11 residues. Looked up from germline, CDR1 is MNHNS and CDR2 is SASEGT. V lost 1 base and J lost 9, with 4 bases in between. The CDR3 here is CASSEEGPQHF. The CDR3 bases are TGTGCCAGCAGTGAAGAGGGGCCCCAGCATTTT.

This clonotype was counted many times. This chain joins TRBV12-5 and TRBJ2-3, with D uncertain. V was pared by 5 bases and J by 4 bases, with 13 bases between. Germline V lookup: CDR1 LGHNT, CDR2 FRNRAP. The length of the CDR3 is 14 residues. The CDR3 DNA reads TGTGCTAGTGGTCTAGGTCCTGCCGCAGATACGCAGTATTTT. As protein: CASGLGPAADTQYF.

This clonotype came up many times. This sequence joins TRBV3-1 and TRBJ1-1, with TRBD1 identical over 11 bases. Unmatched junction bases numbered 6, after V lost 5 bases and J lost 4 bases. The germline V gene encodes CDR1 LGHDT and CDR2 YNNKEL (reference sequence). The CDR3 loop spans 15 amino acids. The chain's CDR3 is CASSEGQGAITEAFF. The DNA for the CDR3 is TGTGCCAGCAGCGAAGGACAGGGGGCCATCACTGAAGCTTTCTTT.

This clonotype was recorded many times. The V and J genes are TRBV20-1 and TRBJ2-7; D remains ambiguous. V lost 6 bases, J lost 5 bases, and 17 bases lay in between. From germline, CDR1 is DFQATT and CDR2 SNEGSKA (reference sequence). The CDR3 is 13 residues long. The CDR3 DNA is TGCAGTGCCCCCACAATGGGTTTGGACGAGCAGTACTTC. The encoded protein is CSAPTMGLDEQYF.

This clonotype was detected many times. The chain employs TRBV7-9 and TRBJ2-3; D gene uncertain. Germline assignment: CDR1 SEHNR and CDR2 FQNEAQ (reference sequence). Trimming stripped 7 bases from V and 6 bases from J, with 11 bases between. The CDR3 is 12 residues long. This CDR3 is CASTPRSDTQYF. In DNA, the CDR3 is TGTGCCAGCACCCCCCGATCGGATACGCAGTATTTT.